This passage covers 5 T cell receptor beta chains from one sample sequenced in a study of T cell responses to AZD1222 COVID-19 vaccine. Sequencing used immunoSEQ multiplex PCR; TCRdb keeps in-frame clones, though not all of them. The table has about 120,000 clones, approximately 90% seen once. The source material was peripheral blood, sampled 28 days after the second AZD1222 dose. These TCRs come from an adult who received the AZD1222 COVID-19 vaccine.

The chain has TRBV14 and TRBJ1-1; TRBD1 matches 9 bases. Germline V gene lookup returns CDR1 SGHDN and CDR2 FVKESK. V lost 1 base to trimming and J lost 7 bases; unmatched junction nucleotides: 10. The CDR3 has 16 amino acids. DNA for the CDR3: TGTGCCAGCAGCCAAGGGTATGAGGACAGGGGTTTTGAAGCTTTCTTT. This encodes CASSQGYEDRGFEAFF.

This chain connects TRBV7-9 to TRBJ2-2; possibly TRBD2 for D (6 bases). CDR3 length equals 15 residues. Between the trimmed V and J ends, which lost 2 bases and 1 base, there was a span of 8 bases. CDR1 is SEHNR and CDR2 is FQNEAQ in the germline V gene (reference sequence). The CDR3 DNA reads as TGTGCCAGCAGCTTACCGGGAGTGAACACCGGGGAGCTGTTTTTT. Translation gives CASSLPGVNTGELFF.

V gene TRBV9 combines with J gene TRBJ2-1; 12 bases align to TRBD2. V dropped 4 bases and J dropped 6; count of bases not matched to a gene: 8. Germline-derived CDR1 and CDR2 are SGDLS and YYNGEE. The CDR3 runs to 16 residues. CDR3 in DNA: TGTGCCAGCAGCTTCCGGACTAGCGGGGACAGCAATGAGCAGTTCTTC. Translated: CASSFRTSGDSNEQFF. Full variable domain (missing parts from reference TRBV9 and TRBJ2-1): DSGVTQTPKHLITATGQRVTLRCSPRSGDLSVYWYQQSLDQGLQFLIQYYNGEERAKGNILERFSAQQFPDLHSELNLSSLELGDSALYFCASSFRTSGDSNEQFFGPGTRLTVL.

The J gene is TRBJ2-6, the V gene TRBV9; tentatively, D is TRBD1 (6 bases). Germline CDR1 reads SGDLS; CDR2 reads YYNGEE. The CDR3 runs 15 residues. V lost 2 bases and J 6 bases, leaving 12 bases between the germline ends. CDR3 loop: CASSVSGDVANVLTF. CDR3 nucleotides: TGTGCCAGCAGCGTTTCAGGGGATGTGGCCAACGTCCTGACTTTC.

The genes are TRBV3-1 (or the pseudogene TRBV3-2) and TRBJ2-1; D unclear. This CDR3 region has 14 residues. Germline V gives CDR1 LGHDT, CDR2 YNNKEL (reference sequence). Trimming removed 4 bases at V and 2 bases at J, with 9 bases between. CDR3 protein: CASSPWAPYNEQFF. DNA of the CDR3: TGTGCCAGCAGCCCCTGGGCCCCCTACAATGAGCAGTTCTTC.